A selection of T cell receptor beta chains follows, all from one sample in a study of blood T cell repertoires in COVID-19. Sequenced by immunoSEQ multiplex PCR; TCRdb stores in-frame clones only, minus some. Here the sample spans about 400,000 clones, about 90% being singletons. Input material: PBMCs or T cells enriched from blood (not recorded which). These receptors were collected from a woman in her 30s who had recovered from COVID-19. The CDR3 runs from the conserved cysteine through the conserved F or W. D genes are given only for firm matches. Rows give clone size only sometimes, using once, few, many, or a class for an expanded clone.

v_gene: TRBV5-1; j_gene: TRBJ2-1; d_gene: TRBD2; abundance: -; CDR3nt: TGCGCCAGCAGCTTGATCGCTAGCGGGAGGACCGAGCAGTTCTTC; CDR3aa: CASSLIASGRTEQFF
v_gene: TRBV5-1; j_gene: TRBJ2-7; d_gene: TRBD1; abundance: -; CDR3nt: TGCGCCAGCAGCTTGAGTGCTGTACAGGGGATCACCTACGAGCAGTACTTC; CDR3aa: CASSLSAVQGITYEQYF
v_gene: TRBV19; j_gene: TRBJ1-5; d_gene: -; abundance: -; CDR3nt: TGTGCCAGTAGTATGGGGTTTAGGGGAAGGAGCAATCAGCCCCAGCATTTT; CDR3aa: CASSMGFRGRSNQPQHF
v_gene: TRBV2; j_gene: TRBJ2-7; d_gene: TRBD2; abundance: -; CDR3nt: TGTGCCAGCAGTGCGGTGGGACTAGCGGGGGGAGAGCAGTACTTC; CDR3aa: CASSAVGLAGGEQYF
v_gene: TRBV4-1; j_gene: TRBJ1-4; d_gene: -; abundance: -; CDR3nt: TGCGCCAGCAGCCAAGATCGGTGGAGGTTCCGCCCTAATGAAAAACTGTTTTTT; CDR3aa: CASSQDRWRFRPNEKLFF
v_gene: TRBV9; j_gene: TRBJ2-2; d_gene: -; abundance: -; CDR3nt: TGTGCCAGCAGCGTAGATGGGTCCGGGACCGGGGAGCTGTTTTTT; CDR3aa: CASSVDGSGTGELFF
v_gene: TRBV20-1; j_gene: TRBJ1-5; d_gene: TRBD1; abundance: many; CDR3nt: TGCAGTGCTAGTGTCGGACAGGCAAGTCGTCCCCAGCATTTT; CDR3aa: CSASVGQASRPQHF
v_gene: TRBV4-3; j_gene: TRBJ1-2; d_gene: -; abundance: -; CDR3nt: TGCGCCAGCAGCCCGGGGGGGAGACTCGGTAACTATGGCTACACCTTC; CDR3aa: CASSPGGRLGNYGYTF
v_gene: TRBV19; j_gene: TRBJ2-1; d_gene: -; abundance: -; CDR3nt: TGTGCCAGCACAGACACACATGAGCAGTTCTTC; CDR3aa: CASTDTHEQFF
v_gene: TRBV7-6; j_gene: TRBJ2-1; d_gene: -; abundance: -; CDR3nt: TGTGCCAGCAGCTTACGTGCCCCAATTGGAGGGGCGTTTGAGCAGTTCTTC; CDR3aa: CASSLRAPIGGAFEQFF
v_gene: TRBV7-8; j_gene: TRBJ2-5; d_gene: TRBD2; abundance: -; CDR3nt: TGTGCCAGCAGCTTACTGACTAGCGGGACGGAGACCCAGTACTTC; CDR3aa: CASSLLTSGTETQYF
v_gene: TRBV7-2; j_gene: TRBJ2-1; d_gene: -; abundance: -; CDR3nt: TGTGCCAGCAGCCCACAAGTACAGGCAAATGAGCAGTTCTTC; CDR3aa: CASSPQVQANEQFF
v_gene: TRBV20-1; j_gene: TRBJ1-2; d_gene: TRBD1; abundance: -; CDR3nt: TGCAGTGCTAGTATTGTGGACAGGGCTAACTATGGCTACACCTTC; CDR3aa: CSASIVDRANYGYTF
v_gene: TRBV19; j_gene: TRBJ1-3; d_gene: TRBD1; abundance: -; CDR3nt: TGTGCCAGTAGTACCCCCCGGGACAGGGGTGAAACTGGAAACACCATATATTTT; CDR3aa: CASSTPRDRGETGNTIYF
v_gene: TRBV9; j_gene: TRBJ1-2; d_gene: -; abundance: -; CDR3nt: TGTGCCAGCAGCGTTACCACAGGAAACCATTATGGCTACACCTTC; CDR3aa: CASSVTTGNHYGYTF
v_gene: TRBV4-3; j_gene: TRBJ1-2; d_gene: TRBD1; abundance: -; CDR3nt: TGCGCCAGCAGCCAAGACGGACAGGGGGTTTATGGCTACACCTTC; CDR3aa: CASSQDGQGVYGYTF
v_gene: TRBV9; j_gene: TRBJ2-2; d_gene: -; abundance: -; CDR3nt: TGTGCCAGCAGCGTAGCAAGTTTGTCCGCGGTCACCGGGGAGCTGTTTTTT; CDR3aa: CASSVASLSAVTGELFF
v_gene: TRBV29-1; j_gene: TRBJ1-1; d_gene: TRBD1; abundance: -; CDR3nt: TGCAGCGTGCCGAACAGGGGATCGACTGAAGCTTTCTTT; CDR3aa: CSVPNRGSTEAFF
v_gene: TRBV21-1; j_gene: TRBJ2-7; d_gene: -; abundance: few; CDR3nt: TGTGCCAGCAGCAACGGCCGTGCGGCGGCCTACGAGCAGTACTTC; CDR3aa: CASSNGRAAAYEQYF
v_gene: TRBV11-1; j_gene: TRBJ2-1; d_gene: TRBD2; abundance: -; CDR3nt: TGTGCCAGCAGCCTTACCGGGACTAGCTACAATGAGCAGTTCTTC; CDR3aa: CASSLTGTSYNEQFF
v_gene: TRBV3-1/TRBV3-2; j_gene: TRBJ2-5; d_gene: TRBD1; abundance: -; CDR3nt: TGTGCCAGCAGTCAACCAGGGACAGGATGGGAGACCCAGTACTTC; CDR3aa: CASSQPGTGWETQYF
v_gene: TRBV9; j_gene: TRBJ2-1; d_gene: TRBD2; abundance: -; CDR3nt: TGTGCCAGCAGCGAACTAGCGGGGGGTCTCAATGAGCAGTTCTTC; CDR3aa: CASSELAGGLNEQFF
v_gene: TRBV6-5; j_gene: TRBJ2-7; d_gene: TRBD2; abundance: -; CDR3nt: TGTGCCAGGGGCGGTGGAGGGAGGGCTGGCGAGCAGTACTTC; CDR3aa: CARGGGGRAGEQYF
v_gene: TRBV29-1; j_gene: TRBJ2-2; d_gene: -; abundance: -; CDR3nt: TGCAGCGTAGGCGGCACTCTTCTTGGGGAGCTGTTTTTT; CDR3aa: CSVGGTLLGELFF
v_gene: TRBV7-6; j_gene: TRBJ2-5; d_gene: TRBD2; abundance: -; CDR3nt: TGTGCCAGCAGCAAAGAACCTGGACTAGCGGGGGGAAAGACCCAGTACTTC; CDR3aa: CASSKEPGLAGGKTQYF
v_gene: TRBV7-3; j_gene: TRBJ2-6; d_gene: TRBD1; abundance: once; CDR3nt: TGTGCCAGCAGCACAACCGGGACAGGGTCTGGGGCCAACGTCCTGACTTTC; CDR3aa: CASSTTGTGSGANVLTF
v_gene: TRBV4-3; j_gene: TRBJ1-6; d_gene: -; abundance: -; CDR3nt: TGCGCCAGCAGCCAAACCGGAGGCAATTCACCCCTCCACTTT; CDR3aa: CASSQTGGNSPLHF
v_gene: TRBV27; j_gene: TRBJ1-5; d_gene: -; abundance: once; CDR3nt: TGTGCCAGCAGTCCCCTACAGGGAATTAGCAATCAGCCCCAGCATTTT; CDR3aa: CASSPLQGISNQPQHF
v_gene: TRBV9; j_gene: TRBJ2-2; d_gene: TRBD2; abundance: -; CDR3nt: TGTGCCAGCAGCGTAGTGCCTAGCGGGAAGACCGGGGAGCTGTTTTTT; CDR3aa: CASSVVPSGKTGELFF
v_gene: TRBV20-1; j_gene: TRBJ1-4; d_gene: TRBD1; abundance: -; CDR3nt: TGCAGTGCTAGTAGACAGGGTCTCACTAATGAAAAACTGTTTTTT; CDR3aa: CSASRQGLTNEKLFF
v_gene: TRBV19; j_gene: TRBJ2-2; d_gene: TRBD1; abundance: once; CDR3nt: TGTGCCAGTAGTAATCTACCTGGACAGGGGAGTACCGGGGAGCTGTTTTTT; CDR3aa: CASSNLPGQGSTGELFF
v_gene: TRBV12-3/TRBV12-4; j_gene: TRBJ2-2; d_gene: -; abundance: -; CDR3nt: TGTGCCAGCATTAGGGGCACCGGGGAGCTGTTTTTT; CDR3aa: CASIRGTGELFF
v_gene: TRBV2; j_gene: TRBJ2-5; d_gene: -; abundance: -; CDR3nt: TGTGCCAGCAGTGAAGAGAACAAGGAGACCCAGTACTTC; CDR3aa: CASSEENKETQYF
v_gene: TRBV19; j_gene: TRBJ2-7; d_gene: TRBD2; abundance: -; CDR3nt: TGTGCCAGTAGTACTATTAGCGGGGTCAGAAGAGAGCAGTACTTC; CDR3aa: CASSTISGVRREQYF
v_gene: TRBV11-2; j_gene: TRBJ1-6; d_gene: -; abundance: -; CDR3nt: TGTGCCAGCGCTAGGGGTTCCTATAATTCACCCCTCCACTTT; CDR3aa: CASARGSYNSPLHF
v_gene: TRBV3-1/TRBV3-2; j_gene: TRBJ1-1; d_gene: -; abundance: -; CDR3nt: TGTGCCAGCAGCTCCCGGGCAACAGGCCGAGTGAACACTGAAGCTTTCTTT; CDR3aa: CASSSRATGRVNTEAFF
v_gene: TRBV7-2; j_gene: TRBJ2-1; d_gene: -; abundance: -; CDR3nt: TGTGCCAGCAGCGGGCCGGACAGCAGCTCCTACAATGAGCAGTTCTTC; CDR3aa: CASSGPDSSSYNEQFF
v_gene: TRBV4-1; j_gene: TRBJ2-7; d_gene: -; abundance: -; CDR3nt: TGCGCCAGCAGCCAAGATCAGGGGTCGGCGTACGAGCAGTACTTC; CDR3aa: CASSQDQGSAYEQYF
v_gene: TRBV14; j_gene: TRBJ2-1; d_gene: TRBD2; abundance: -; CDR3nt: TGTGCCAGCAGCCAAATTACTAGCGGGAGGTACAATGAGCAGTTCTTC; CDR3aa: CASSQITSGRYNEQFF
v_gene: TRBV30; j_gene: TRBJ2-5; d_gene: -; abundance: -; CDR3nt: TGTGCCTGGAGCGTTCCAGTAACAGTAATACAAGAGACCCAGTACTTC; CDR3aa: CAWSVPVTVIQETQYF
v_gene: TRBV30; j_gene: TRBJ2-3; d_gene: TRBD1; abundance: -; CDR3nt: TGTGCCTCCAGACAGGGCCCTAGCACAGATACGCAGTATTTT; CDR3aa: CASRQGPSTDTQYF
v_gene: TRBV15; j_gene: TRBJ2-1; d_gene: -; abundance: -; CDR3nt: TGTGCCACCAGCAGCACCGGGACCTACAATGAGCAGTTCTTC; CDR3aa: CATSSTGTYNEQFF
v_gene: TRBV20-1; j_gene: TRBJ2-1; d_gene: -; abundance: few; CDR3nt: TGCAGTGCTAGTCTCCCAGCGGGCCTCGCCGCTGAGCAGTTCTTC; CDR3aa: CSASLPAGLAAEQFF
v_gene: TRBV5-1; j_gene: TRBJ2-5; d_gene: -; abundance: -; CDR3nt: TGCGCCAGCAGCTTGGAGGTTAGCCGTGTCGAGACCCAGTACTTC; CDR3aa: CASSLEVSRVETQYF
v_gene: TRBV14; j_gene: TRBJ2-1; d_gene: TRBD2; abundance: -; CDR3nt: TGTGCCAGCAGCCGCCGGACTAGCGGGGATGAGCAGTTCTTC; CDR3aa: CASSRRTSGDEQFF
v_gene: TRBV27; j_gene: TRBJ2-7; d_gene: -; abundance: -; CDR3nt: TGTGCCAGCAGTTTCGGACTATGGGGATACGAGCAGTACTTC; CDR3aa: CASSFGLWGYEQYF
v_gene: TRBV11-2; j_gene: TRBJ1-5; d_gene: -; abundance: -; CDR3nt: TGTGCCAGCAGCTTATCCTACAATCAGCCCCAGCATTTT; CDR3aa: CASSLSYNQPQHF
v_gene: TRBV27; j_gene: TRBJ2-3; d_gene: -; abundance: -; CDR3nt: TGTGCCAGCAGTCCCGGGACAGATACGCAGTATTTT; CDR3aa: CASSPGTDTQYF
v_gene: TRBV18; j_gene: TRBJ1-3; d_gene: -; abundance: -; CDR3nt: TGTGCCAGCTCACCACGTATTGGTGGCGGGAACTCTGGAAACACCATATATTTT; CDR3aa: CASSPRIGGGNSGNTIYF